This TCR beta chain is from a study of blood T cell repertoires in COVID-19. Using immunoSEQ multiplex PCR, the repertoire was profiled, and TCRdb retains in-frame clones only, with some absent. The repertoire holds some 70,000 clones, roughly 80% seen once, with around 21% in the top ten. The CDR3 has 14 amino acids. The germline V gene encodes CDR1 LNHDA and CDR2 SQIVND (reference sequence). J was trimmed by 10 bases and V by 5 bases; bases with no gene match: 11. This rearrangement joins TRBV19 to TRBJ2-1, with TRBD2 matching 7 bases. This TCR was sampled from a man aged 60 to 75 with acute or convalescent COVID-19. Sequenced: peripheral blood. CDR3 amino acids: CASSETSLRREQFF. The CDR3 DNA sequence: TGTGCCAGTAGTGAGACTAGCTTGCGGCGGGAGCAGTTCTTC. Full variable domain (remainder filled in from reference TRBV19 and TRBJ2-1): DGGITQSPKYLFRKEGQNVTLSCEQNLNHDAMYWYRQDPGQGLRLIYYSQIVNDFQKGDIAEGYSVSREKKESFPLTVTSAQKNPTAFYLCASSETSLRREQFFGPGTRLTVL.